The 25 T cell receptor beta chains reported below all come from one sample, sequenced in a study of cytomegalovirus exposure and HLA in healthy donors. The primer mix had 60 Vbeta and 13 Jbeta primers. TCRdb's copy holds only in-frame clones and misses some; the assay was immunoSEQ multiplex PCR. The table shows around 150,000 clones, with 88% occurring only once. The specimen was PBMCs. These receptors were taken from a woman aged 40-49 years in good health and CMV-seronegative.

This chain uses TRBV5-4 with TRBJ2-6, with 8 nucleotides matching TRBD1. Germline CDR1 is SGHNT and CDR2 is YYREEE (reference sequence). This CDR3 has 17 residues. The V gene end was trimmed by 4 bases and the J gene end by 0 bases; junction bases not matched to a gene: 6. This CDR3 reads CASSGGTGGSGANVLTF. CDR3 DNA sequence: TGTGCCAGCAGCGGAGGGACAGGCGGCTCTGGGGCCAACGTCCTGACTTTC.

The chain links TRBV5-1 to TRBJ2-2, with TRBD1 as a possible D gene (5 bases). V was trimmed by 4 bases and J by 7 bases, leaving 11 bases between them. This CDR3 comprises 13 residues. CDR1 is SGHRS, CDR2 YFSETQ, per germline. The CDR3 spells CASSQGQRGELFF. CDR3 nucleotide sequence: TGCGCCAGCAGCCAAGGACAACGCGGGGAGCTGTTTTTT.

The chain uses TRBV7-9 and TRBJ2-1; 15 nucleotides agree with TRBD2. This CDR3 region has 18 residues. CDR1 SEHNR and CDR2 FQNEAQ come from the germline V gene (reference sequence). V dropped 6 bases and J dropped 0; count of bases not matched to a gene: 6. CDR3 amino acids: CASRNGLAGGDSYNEQFF. CDR3 bases: TGTGCCAGCAGGAACGGACTAGCGGGAGGGGACTCCTACAATGAGCAGTTCTTC. Full variable domain (rest looked up from reference TRBV7-9 and TRBJ2-1): DTGVSQNPRHKITKRGQNVTFRCDPISEHNRLYWYRQTLGQGPEFLTYFQNEAQLEKSRLLSDRFSAERPKGSFSTLEIQRTEQGDSAMYLCASRNGLAGGDSYNEQFFGPGTRLTVL.

The chain has TRBV5-5 and TRBJ2-1; 9 bases are a match to TRBD1. The V gene end was trimmed by 3 bases and the J gene end by 4 bases; junction bases not matched to a gene: 5. The CDR3 sequence is 15 residues long. The germline gives CDR1 SGHKS, CDR2 YYEKEE (reference sequence). The CDR3 loop reads CASSSGTGTYNEQFF. CDR3 nucleotides: TGTGCCAGCAGCTCCGGGACAGGGACATACAATGAGCAGTTCTTC.

The chain carries TRBV6-5 and TRBJ1-6; 8 nucleotides align to TRBD1. Germline assignment: CDR1 MNHEY and CDR2 SVGAGI. V lost 6 bases to trimming and J lost 7 bases; unmatched junction nucleotides: 8. This CDR3 has 15 residues. In nucleotides, the CDR3 is TGTGCCAGCAGAGGCCAGGGGGCCGGGAATTCACCCCTCCACTTT. Its protein is CASRGQGAGNSPLHF.

This rearrangement joins TRBV5-1 to TRBJ2-5; 10 bases fit TRBD2. CDR3 length: 16 residues. With V trimmed by 0 bases and J by 2 bases, 4 bases remained unmatched. CDR1 SGHRS and CDR2 YFSETQ come from the germline V gene. The CDR3 DNA reads as TGCGCCAGCAGCTTGGTTCTAGCGGGAGATCAAGAGACCCAGTACTTC. Translating it yields CASSLVLAGDQETQYF.

V is TRBV18 and J is TRBJ2-1; a weak D match, TRBD2 (6 bases). CDR1 KGHSH and CDR2 LQKENI come from the germline V gene. Trimming pared 2 bases from V and 14 bases from J, leaving 16 bases between. This CDR3 spans 13 amino acids. The CDR3, as DNA: TGTGCCAGCTCACCAGGCGAATCGGGGGTTGAGTTCTTC. It specifies CASSPGESGVEFF.

The rearrangement uses TRBV6-1 and TRBJ2-1, with D possibly TRBD1 on 6 matching bases. Trimming removed 11 bases at V and 4 bases at J, with 18 bases between. The CDR3 sequence is 14 residues long. The germline CDR1 and CDR2 sequences are MNHNS and SASEGT. The CDR3 DNA reads as TGTGCCTCCTCCTGGGACAAGAGTTACAATGAGCAGTTCTTC. Amino acid sequence: CASSWDKSYNEQFF.

The chain couples TRBV11-1 to TRBJ2-5; 11 positions agree with TRBD2. Trimming at V came to 5 bases and at J to 5 bases, leaving 7 bases not matched to a gene. CDR1 is SGHAT, CDR2 FQDESV, per germline (reference sequence). The CDR3 has 15 residues. DNA of the CDR3: TGTGCCAGCAGCGACAGACTAGCGGGAAGGGAGACCCAGTACTTC. This gives the protein CASSDRLAGRETQYF.

DNA of the CDR3: TGTGCCAGCAGCTTAGAGGGGACAAAAGCTTTCTTT. It is translated as CASSLEGTKAFF. This chain uses TRBV7-2 with TRBJ1-1, with D perhaps matching TRBD1 (6 bases). The CDR3 runs 12 residues. Trimming left V 1 base short and J 9 bases short, with 9 bases between. Germline V gives CDR1 SGHTA, CDR2 FQGNSA.

The chain combines TRBV6-1 with TRBJ1-6; D not resolved. V was trimmed by 8 bases and J by 11 bases, leaving 10 bases between them. CDR1 is MNHNS, CDR2 SASEGT, per germline. The CDR3 contains 11 residues. The CDR3 is CASRTGAPLHF. The CDR3 DNA is TGTGCCAGCCGGACGGGAGCACCCCTCCACTTT.

The CDR3 loop is CASSPPLGLAGVYEQYF. CDR3 coding DNA: TGTGCCAGCAGCCCTCCCCTCGGACTAGCGGGTGTCTACGAGCAGTACTTC. The chain has TRBV7-9 and TRBJ2-7, with 11 bases matching TRBD2. The CDR3 consists of 17 residues. Germline V gives CDR1 SEHNR, CDR2 FQNEAQ (reference sequence). J was trimmed by 3 bases and V by 5 bases; bases with no gene match: 12. The full variable domain, its missing parts supplied by reference TRBV7-9 and TRBJ2-7, is DTGVSQNPRHKITKRGQNVTFRCDPISEHNRLYWYRQTLGQGPEFLTYFQNEAQLEKSRLLSDRFSAERPKGSFSTLEIQRTEQGDSAMYLCASSPPLGLAGVYEQYFGPGTRLTVT.

This rearrangement joins TRBV19 to TRBJ2-3; tentative D call: TRBD2 (6 bases). The CDR3 sequence is 17 residues long. V was shortened by 6 bases and J by 3 bases, with 22 bases between the two germline ends. CDR1 is LNHDA, CDR2 SQIVND, per germline (reference sequence). The CDR3 nucleotides read TGTGCCAGTAGCCCGGGGACTTGGGGGAGTAGTACAGATACGCAGTATTTT. Translation: CASSPGTWGSSTDTQYF.

This clone has just one count. V usage is TRBV6-1 and J usage is TRBJ1-1, with 7 bases that match TRBD1. The CDR3 spans 15 residues. Germline values: CDR1 MNHNS, CDR2 SASEGT. Germline trimming cut 5 bases from V and 1 base from J; bases unmatched to any gene: 7. This CDR3 is CASSFLDRANTEAFF. The CDR3 nucleotides are TGTGCCAGCAGTTTCCTCGACAGGGCGAACACTGAAGCTTTCTTT.

The gene calls are TRBV5-4 and TRBJ2-3; D possibly corresponds to TRBD1 (6 bases). The CDR3 has 14 residues. The V end lost 3 bases, the J end lost 0 bases, and 8 bases lay between the germline ends. The V gene's germline CDR1 is SGHNT and CDR2 YYREEE (reference sequence). CDR3 in amino acids: CASSWDISTDTQYF. DNA of the CDR3: TGTGCCAGCAGCTGGGACATTAGCACAGATACGCAGTATTTT.

DNA for the CDR3: TGTGCCAGCAGCAAACAACAGGGATTGGGGGAGCAGTACTTC. Its translation: CASSKQQGLGEQYF. V usage is TRBV7-9 and J usage is TRBJ2-7; tentatively, D is TRBD1 (6 bases). CDR1 and CDR2 (germline): SEHNR, FQNEAQ (reference sequence). This CDR3 region has 14 residues. The V and J ends lost 5 bases and 7 bases respectively, with 18 bases between them.

The chain links TRBV5-1 to TRBJ1-3, with D tentatively TRBD1 (6 bases). The CDR3 is 17 residues long. CDR1 and CDR2 from the germline V gene are SGHRS and YFSETQ. The V and J ends lost 4 bases and 0 bases respectively, with 17 bases between them. The CDR3 reads CASSHSGAADSGNTIYF. The CDR3 DNA reads TGCGCCAGCAGCCATTCAGGGGCCGCAGACTCTGGAAACACCATATATTTT.

The chain recombines TRBV4-1 with TRBJ2-5; possible D gene TRBD2, 5 bases. The V gene lost 1 base and the J gene lost 9 bases, with 12 bases spanning the gap. Germline V gene data show CDR1 as MGHRA and CDR2 as YSYEKL. The CDR3 totals 13 residues. The CDR3: CASSQAQFGAQYF. As DNA, the CDR3 is TGCGCCAGCAGCCAAGCGCAATTCGGGGCCCAGTACTTC.

This clone was detected only once. V and J are TRBV5-1 and TRBJ2-1; 8 positions agree with TRBD2. V trimming: 0 bases; J trimming: 7 bases; junction bases outside the gene matches: 9. The CDR3 length is 16 residues. Germline V gives CDR1 SGHRS, CDR2 YFSETQ. CDR3 sequence (DNA): TGCGCCAGCAGCTTGGCCAAAGGCGGGACTAGTAATGAGCAGTTCTTC. The encoded protein is CASSLAKGGTSNEQFF.

Details on this clone: The junction departs from germline at one end; a sequencing error may be responsible. The V call is TRBV7-9, the J call TRBJ1-1, with a possible D match to TRBD1 (5 bases). Germline CDR1 SEHNR, CDR2 FQNEAQ (reference sequence). CDR3 size: 14 residues. CDR3 DNA sequence: TGTTCCAGCAGCTCTTATACCGGGGGCACTGAAGCTTTCTTT. This sequence encodes CSSSSYTGGTEAFF.

V is TRBV11-3 and J is TRBJ2-7; 7 nucleotides align to TRBD2. This CDR3 comprises 15 residues. Trimming cost V 8 bases and J 5 bases; bases outside gene matches: 15. Germline assignment: CDR1 SGHNT and CDR2 YENEEA. This CDR3 reads CASAEEVGRRNEQYF. In DNA form, the CDR3 reads TGTGCCAGCGCCGAGGAAGTCGGGAGGAGGAACGAGCAGTACTTC.

The V and J genes are TRBV19 and TRBJ1-1; D is unclear. Trimming stripped 4 bases from V and 1 base from J, with 7 bases between. This CDR3 contains 13 residues. The germline gives CDR1 LNHDA, CDR2 SQIVND (reference sequence). In nucleotides, the CDR3 is TGTGCCAGTAGTAATCCGGGGAACACTGAAGCTTTCTTT. It is translated as CASSNPGNTEAFF.

The chain couples TRBV28 to TRBJ2-3; no definite D call. The CDR3 runs to 15 residues. Trimming stripped 6 bases from V and 0 bases from J, with 13 bases between. Germline CDR1 and CDR2: MDHEN and SYDVKM. The CDR3 loop reads CASSSLNYSTDTQYF. CDR3 sequence (DNA): TGTGCCAGCAGCAGTCTTAATTATAGCACAGATACGCAGTATTTT.

The chain combines TRBV9 with TRBJ1-1; 11 bases fit TRBD1. The junction had 4 bases not matched to a gene; V was cut back by 5 bases and J by 4 bases. Germline V CDR1 and CDR2: SGDLS, YYNGEE. The CDR3 has 14 residues. The CDR3 here is CASSGQGAGTEAFF. Written as DNA, the CDR3 is TGTGCCAGCAGTGGACAGGGGGCTGGCACTGAAGCTTTCTTT. Filled out from reference TRBV9 and TRBJ1-1, the complete variable domain reads DSGVTQTPKHLITATGQRVTLRCSPRSGDLSVYWYQQSLDQGLQFLIQYYNGEERAKGNILERFSAQQFPDLHSELNLSSLELGDSALYFCASSGQGAGTEAFFGQGTRLTVV.

This chain uses TRBV7-2 with TRBJ2-3, with 10 bases that match TRBD1. The CDR3 runs 13 residues. V was pared by 6 bases and J by 9 bases, with 6 bases of the junction left unmatched. CDR1 and CDR2 (germline): SGHTA, FQGNSA. CDR3 in amino acids: CASRIAGQGTQYF. The DNA of the CDR3 is TGTGCCAGCAGAATAGCGGGACAGGGGACGCAGTATTTT.